This TCR beta chain was obtained from a study of blood T cells in healthy people across ages. PCR was performed a second time for roughly 7 to 12 cycles using a sample-barcoded 5' primer and a J-beta primer mix. Tagging of each cDNA molecule was performed by a template-switch adaptor with 12 random nucleotides. Paired-end reads containing CDR3 totaled no fewer than 2.5 million for each sample. TCRdb itself ran the 5' RACE reads through MiXCR, one entry per CDR3 protein. The repertoire holds about 1,400,000 distinct CDR3 sequences, with approximately 59% as singletons. The donors, healthy Caucasians from Russia, were aged roughly 6 to 95. Worth noting for this clonotype: The antigen remains unidentified.

V was pared by 4 bases and J by 5 bases, with 6 bases of the junction left unmatched. The CDR3 length is 15 residues. Germline V gene sequence: CDR1 MDHEN, CDR2 SYDVKM. Whole-study findings and limits: Per-million-T-cell TCR beta diversity fell roughly linearly with age.

This rearrangement joins TRBV28 to TRBJ2-7; 12 bases fit TRBD1. The source is a man aged 18 to 29 in good health. The specimen sequenced was blood. CDR3 DNA: TGTGCCAGCAGTTCAAGGGACAGGGGGCGGGACGAGCAGTACTTC. It codes for CASSSRDRGRDEQYF.